This TCR beta chain was captured in a study of cytomegalovirus exposure and HLA in healthy donors. This clone was picked up one time. The PCR employed 60 Vbeta primers together with 13 Jbeta primers. Sequencing was performed with immunoSEQ multiplex PCR; in TCRdb, only in-frame clones are kept and a portion is missing. This sample yields about 170,000 clones, of which about 80% are seen a single time; more than 0.75% belongs to the top ten. Trimming stripped 6 bases from V and 3 bases from J, with 6 bases between. The germline CDR1 and CDR2 sequences are SNHLY and FYNNEI. This CDR3 comprises 11 residues.

The rearrangement joins TRBV2 to TRBJ2-7, with D unresolved. The sequenced material came from PBMCs. This clonotype originated in a woman between 50 and 59 years old in good health and CMV-seropositive. The CDR3 DNA sequence: TGTGCCAGCAGGAGAGGCTACGAGCAGTACTTC. Its protein is CASRRGYEQYF. Using reference TRBV2 and TRBJ2-7 for the parts outside the CDR3, the full variable domain is EPEVTQTPSHQVTQMGQEVILRCVPISNHLYFYWYRQILGQKVEFLVSFYNNEISEKSEIFDDQFSVERPDGSNFTLKIRSTKLEDSAMYFCASRRGYEQYFGPGTRLTVT.